This T cell receptor (beta chain) was observed in a study of technical replicates of blood from a few donors. Sequencing was performed with immunoSEQ multiplex PCR; in TCRdb, only in-frame clones are kept and a portion is missing. This sample carries about 85,000 clones, just under 95% of them seen once, and the ten largest clones take about 0.25%. CDR3 size: 16 residues. Germline CDR1 and CDR2: MNHNS and SASEGT. Trimming left V 0 bases short and J 1 base short, with 11 bases between. Sequenced input: T cells isolated from PBMCs. The chain joins TRBV6-1 to TRBJ2-3; D is unresolved. The origin of this receptor is a human donor in good health. The CDR3 coding sequence is TGTGCCAGCAGTGAAGCGTACCGGAGCCGCACAGATACGCAGTATTTT. It is translated as CASSEAYRSRTDTQYF.